This T cell receptor (beta chain) was retrieved from a study of T cell responses to AZD1222 COVID-19 vaccine (dated by TCRdb to the early 2020s). Background for the entire study: AZD1222 recipients with second doses at about 4 weeks or about 12 weeks were pooled, because spike-specific TCR depth and breadth did not differ between schedules. TCR sequencing was performed for about 240 trial participants, of whom about 200 were given two doses of AZD1222 and about 25 were given two doses of MenACWY control vaccine. Trial participants were enrolled by age into 18-55, 56-69 and 70-plus year subgroups, with approximately 160, 26 and 62 TCR-sequenced participants respectively. General study outcomes and caveats: Because no samples from the day 14 peak response were available, repertoires could be characterized only after the peak T cell response. Most participants were white British and females outnumbered males, and the authors suggested that clonal diversity may have been underestimated. The 56-69-year group was small, and its depth increase did not reach significance, likely because of low power. Nearly half of unique spike-specific TCRs reportedly recognized epitopes outside regions mutated in the B.1.351 and B.1.1.7 variants. Conclusions about previously exposed vaccinees were limited because only five to seven AZD1222 recipients were SARS-CoV-2 seropositive at baseline. After two AZD1222 doses, spike-specific TCR breadth and depth were significantly higher than at day 0 and than in MenACWY recipients. The vaccine-associated CD4 TCRs covered the entire spike protein, and the dominant responses fell in regions 160-218 and 743-854.

With regard to this clone: This clone's antigen is unknown. One base away there is no much larger clone; base qualities are not given.

The CDR3 regions of human TCRbeta chains were analyzed by immunosequencing. In the original analysis: TCRs in the repertoires were compared against a reference library of SARS-CoV-2-specific TCRs that had been generated with the MIRA antigen-specificity platform. Breadth meant the fraction of unique TCRs that were SARS-CoV-2-associated, whereas depth meant the fraction of total T cells that were SARS-CoV-2-associated. Each spike-specific TCR was assigned to its reactive spike region and to a CD4 or CD8 class using the MIRA data. Log10-transformed breadth and depth values were compared by one-way ANOVA with Sidak's multiple comparisons tests. Drawn from immuneACCESS, this table holds only the in-frame rearrangements with V and J called that TCRdb kept. Clones are partly lost; checked studies trace under half to an unresolved V gene and leave the rest unexplained. V and J calls and clone size are copied from that table; D and trimming were computed from the DNA. This sample has 100,000 to 150,000 clones in its table, and 70% to 90% of those were observed once. The top ten clonotypes cover about 27% of the sample.

Taken with the paper, the label for time point translates to: baseline before first vaccination. Vaccinee samples were obtained from the UK trials COV001 and COV002, which included a single-blind randomized controlled phase 2/3 trial of AZD1222 (ChAdOx1 nCoV-19) in healthy adults. For TCRbeta chain sequencing, PBMC samples were collected from trial participants at day 0 and at day 28 after the second dose. From a lookup of the germline V gene, CDR1 and CDR2 are SQVTM and ANQGSEA. The V end loses 6 bases and the J end loses 6 bases, and a stretch of 12 bases separates them. Including cysteine and phenylalanine, the CDR3 has 12 amino acids. Just CDR3 DNA is preserved here, 36 bases in frame from base 1.

Source: peripheral blood, taken on day 0 of AZD1222 vaccination. The TCR sequence derives from an adult in good health. The rearranged chain carries TRBV29-1 and TRBJ2-1; no D gene is confidently identified. The bases are TGCAGCGTCCCCTCCTGGGCCAATGAGCAGTTCTTC. Its translation is CSVPSWANEQFF.